Given below is one T cell receptor beta chain in context. This specimen belongs to a study of technical replicates of blood from several donors. Assay: immunoSEQ multiplex PCR; the TCRdb copy retains only in-frame clones and omits some. The profile shows about 66,000 clones, roughly 92% of them singletons. The receptor was derived from a human donor in good health. Some clones in this sample may be carry-over from other donors' samples. Source material: PBMCs.

The CDR3 nucleotides read TGTGCCAGCAGTTTCCGACCTAGCGGGCACACCGGGGAGCTGTTTTTT. Translating it yields CASSFRPSGHTGELFF. The rearrangement joins TRBV6-5 to TRBJ2-2; 8 positions match TRBD2. The CDR3 sequence is 16 residues long. V lost 4 bases, J lost 3 bases, and 7 bases stayed unmatched. The germline gives CDR1 MNHEY, CDR2 SVGAGI.